This TCR beta chain was sequenced for a study of blood T cell repertoires in COVID-19. Generated by immunoSEQ multiplex PCR, the TCRdb table keeps only in-frame clones and is missing some. The table includes 95,000 to 150,000 clones, around 83% detected once. The CDR3 consists of 16 residues. V was shortened by 3 bases and J by 4 bases, with 18 bases between the two germline ends. Germline CDR1 KGHSH, CDR2 LQKENI. Participant age was roughly 18 to 89 years, and participants resided in 24 US areas. This TCR was recovered from a woman in her 30s who had recovered from COVID-19. Sample: PBMCs or T cells enriched from blood (not recorded which). This sequence joins TRBV18 and TRBJ1-2; D unresolved. The CDR3 loop is CASSPLPGVEAYGYTF. Written as DNA, the CDR3 is TGTGCCAGCTCACCTTTGCCCGGGGTGGAGGCCTATGGCTACACCTTC.